This passage covers 29 T cell receptor beta chains from one sample sequenced in a study of technical replicates of blood from a handful of donors. Sequenced by immunoSEQ multiplex PCR; TCRdb stores in-frame clones only, minus some. The table lists tens of thousands of clones, over 90% of them singletons. Material for sequencing was T cells isolated from PBMCs. The receptors originated from a human donor in good health.

The chain joins TRBV5-1 to TRBJ2-7, with D hard to call. The germline gives CDR1 SGHRS, CDR2 YFSETQ. The CDR3 is 13 amino acids. The V and J ends lost 0 bases and 0 bases respectively, with 4 bases between them. The DNA of the CDR3 is TGCGCCAGCAGCTTGGGGAGCTCCTACGAGCAGTACTTC. Its protein is CASSLGSSYEQYF.

The rearrangement uses TRBV19 and TRBJ2-7, with TRBD2 matching 11 bases. Germline V gene data show CDR1 as LNHDA and CDR2 as SQIVND (reference sequence). The CDR3 loop spans 19 amino acids. Trimming cost V 1 base and J 0 bases; bases outside gene matches: 11. The CDR3 sequence is CASSIVSGYSGGASYEQYF. In DNA, the CDR3 is TGTGCCAGTAGTATAGTTTCAGGCTATAGCGGGGGGGCCTCCTACGAGCAGTACTTC.

The J gene is TRBJ1-1, the V gene TRBV5-4, with D possibly being TRBD1 (5 bases). The CDR3 has 14 residues. The ends were cut back, 5 bases at V and 4 bases at J, with 15 bases in the middle. CDR1 and CDR2 (germline): SGHNT, YYREEE (reference sequence). The CDR3 reads CASRLTQGGTEAFF. The CDR3 nucleotides read TGTGCCAGCAGACTTACCCAGGGAGGCACTGAAGCTTTCTTT.

Here the CDR3 DNA reads TGCGCCAGCAGCTTGGAGGGGACAGACTCAGATACGCAGTATTTT. Protein product: CASSLEGTDSDTQYF. The V and J genes are TRBV5-1 and TRBJ2-3; 7 bases are shared with TRBD1. The CDR3 loop spans 15 amino acids. The V segment lost 0 bases and the J segment 4 bases; nucleotides outside the gene matches: 5. Germline V CDR1 and CDR2: SGHRS, YFSETQ.

V gene TRBV28 combines with J gene TRBJ2-3, with 7 bases fitting TRBD1. The CDR3 covers 14 residues. Germline trimming cut 6 bases from V and 1 base from J; bases unmatched to any gene: 4. Germline CDR1 and CDR2: MDHEN and SYDVKM. The CDR3 protein is CASRTGTGTDTQYF. CDR3 DNA: TGTGCCAGCAGGACCGGGACAGGCACAGATACGCAGTATTTT. Supplemented by reference TRBV28 and TRBJ2-3, the full variable domain reads DVKVTQSSRYLVKRTGEKVFLECVQDMDHENMFWYRQDPGLGLRLIYFSYDVKMKEKGDIPEGYSVSREKKERFSLILESASTNQTSMYLCASRTGTGTDTQYFGPGTRLTVL.

The chain employs TRBV10-1 and TRBJ1-1; D not resolved. CDR1 is WNHNN, CDR2 SYGVQD, per germline (reference sequence). The ends were cut back, 3 bases at V and 0 bases at J, with 5 bases in the middle. This CDR3 contains 13 residues. CDR3 in DNA: TGCGCCAGCAGTGACAGGATGAACACTGAAGCTTTCTTT. It specifies CASSDRMNTEAFF.

The chain couples TRBV30 to TRBJ1-1; D not certain. V was shortened by 2 bases and J by 5 bases, with 18 bases between the two germline ends. The CDR3 runs 15 residues. CDR1 is GTSNPN, CDR2 SVGIG, per germline (reference sequence). CDR3 sequence: CAWSPTEGWGTEAFF. The CDR3 coding sequence is TGTGCCTGGAGTCCAACGGAGGGTTGGGGTACTGAAGCTTTCTTT.

The chain has TRBV28 and TRBJ2-1; 12 positions match TRBD1. CDR1 MDHEN and CDR2 SYDVKM come from the germline V gene. CDR3 size: 18 residues. V shed 1 base, J shed 9 bases, and the junction held 13 bases outside the gene matches. CDR3 region: CASSLSWDRGHSGVEQFF. The CDR3 DNA sequence: TGTGCCAGCAGTTTATCGTGGGACAGGGGGCATTCTGGGGTTGAGCAGTTCTTC.

This chain joins TRBV4-1 and TRBJ2-5; tentatively, D is TRBD2 (6 bases). The CDR3 contains 14 residues. Germline CDR1 and CDR2: MGHRA and YSYEKL. V lost 1 base to trimming and J lost 5 bases, with 11 bases between them. CDR3 DNA: TGCGCCAGCAGCCAAGTCCAAGCGGGCGAGACCCAGTACTTC. It specifies CASSQVQAGETQYF.

This chain connects TRBV25-1 to TRBJ1-1, with TRBD1 identical over 8 bases. Germline assignment: CDR1 MGHDK and CDR2 SYGVNS. With V trimmed by 3 bases and J by 6 bases, 6 bases remained unmatched. CDR3 length equals 14 residues. The DNA of the CDR3 is TGTGCCAGCAGTGACCAGGGACAGGTGGCTGAAGCTTTCTTT. Amino acids: CASSDQGQVAEAFF.

The table lists this clone with a count of one. The chain links TRBV2 to TRBJ2-5, with D possibly TRBD1 on 6 matching bases. Germline V gene data show CDR1 as SNHLY and CDR2 as FYNNEI. Trimming pared 2 bases from V and 3 bases from J, leaving 13 bases between. The CDR3 is made up of 15 amino acids. The CDR3 nucleotides read TGTGCCAGCAGTGAATGGGGAAGGGGGAAAGAGACCCAGTACTTC. Encoded protein: CASSEWGRGKETQYF.

This sequence joins TRBV2 and TRBJ2-1, with TRBD2 identical over 9 bases. Germline lookup yields CDR1 SNHLY and CDR2 FYNNEI. The length of the CDR3 is 15 residues. V lost 7 bases to trimming and J lost 9 bases; unmatched junction nucleotides: 13. CDR3 in amino acids: CASTGLGLAPGEQFF. CDR3 nucleotide sequence: TGTGCCAGCACCGGCTTGGGACTAGCACCCGGTGAGCAGTTCTTC.

This chain connects TRBV5-1 to TRBJ2-3, with 13 bases lining up with TRBD2. The CDR3 runs to 17 residues. Germline assignment: CDR1 SGHRS and CDR2 YFSETQ. V was clipped by 1 base and J by 3 bases; unmatched bases: 5. The CDR3 nucleotides read TGCGCCAGCAGCTTGTATCGACTAGCGGGAGGAACAGATACGCAGTATTTT. Translated, it gives CASSLYRLAGGTDTQYF.

This chain connects TRBV6-6 to TRBJ2-3; no clear D. Germline CDR1 MNHNY, CDR2 SVGAGI (reference sequence). V lost 4 bases and J lost 3, with 11 bases in between. The CDR3 is 14 residues long. The CDR3 region is CASSSLPATDTQYF. The CDR3 DNA reads as TGTGCCAGCAGTTCCCTACCTGCTACAGATACGCAGTATTTT.

The chain combines TRBV5-1 with TRBJ1-1; D might be TRBD1 (5 bases). The CDR3 is 13 residues long. Trimming left V 1 base short and J 2 bases short, with 6 bases between. In germline, CDR1 is SGHRS, CDR2 YFSETQ. CDR3 amino acids: CASSLTGNTEAFF. The CDR3 coding sequence is TGCGCCAGCAGCTTGACAGGAAACACTGAAGCTTTCTTT.

The rearrangement uses TRBV11-3 and TRBJ2-1, with TRBD2 matching 12 bases. V shed 4 bases and J 8 bases; nucleotides not matched to a gene: 6. The CDR3 length is 15 residues. From germline, CDR1 is SGHNT and CDR2 YENEEA. The CDR3 is CASSSGLAGLHEQFF. CDR3 nucleotides: TGTGCCAGCAGCTCCGGACTAGCGGGGTTGCATGAGCAGTTCTTC. Drawing the rest from reference TRBV11-3 and TRBJ2-1, the complete variable domain is EAGVVQSPRYKIIEKKQPVAFWCNPISGHNTLYWYLQNLGQGPELLIRYENEEAVDDSQLPKDRFSAERLKGVDSTLKIQPAELGDSAVYLCASSSGLAGLHEQFFGPGTRLTVL.

V gene TRBV5-4 combines with J gene TRBJ2-2, with TRBD2 as a possible D gene (5 bases). CDR3 length: 16 amino acids. CDR1 is SGHNT, CDR2 YYREEE, per germline (reference sequence). V was trimmed by 3 bases and J by 2 bases, leaving 14 bases between them. CDR3 DNA: TGTGCCAGCAGCTCTTGGGAGCAACTTAACACCGGGGAGCTGTTTTTT. Translated, it gives CASSSWEQLNTGELFF.

The chain employs TRBV5-1 and TRBJ1-2; D call uncertain. Germline V lookup: CDR1 SGHRS, CDR2 YFSETQ. V was cut by 8 bases and J by 0 bases, with 14 bases left in between. CDR3 length: 14 amino acids. The CDR3 is CASSRTETNYGYTF. In nucleotides, the CDR3 is TGCGCCAGTTCAAGGACTGAGACTAACTATGGCTACACCTTC.

V gene TRBV7-3 combines with J gene TRBJ2-1, with a tentative D call TRBD2 (6 bases). The V end lost 0 bases, the J end lost 0 bases, and 9 bases lay between the germline ends. CDR3 length: 16 residues. Germline CDR1 is SGHTA and CDR2 is FQGTGA. The CDR3 is CASSLTAGRSYNEQFF. In DNA, the CDR3 is TGTGCCAGCAGCTTAACCGCGGGGCGCTCCTACAATGAGCAGTTCTTC.

In its sample, this clone was seen once. V is TRBV5-6 and J is TRBJ1-4; a possible D gene is TRBD1 (6 bases). Looked up from germline, CDR1 is SGHDT and CDR2 is YYEEEE. With 6 bases removed from V and 4 bases from J, the gap between germline ends came to 16 bases. The CDR3 runs 15 residues. For the CDR3, the DNA is TGTGCCAGCATCCCTGGGGGCAGGCTTAATGAAAAACTGTTTTTT. Encoded protein: CASIPGGRLNEKLFF.

The J gene is TRBJ2-7, the V gene TRBV4-1; TRBD1 is a possible D gene (6 bases). V lost 7 bases to trimming and J lost 1 base, with 14 bases between them. Germline lookup yields CDR1 MGHRA and CDR2 YSYEKL. CDR3 length: 14 amino acids. The CDR3 DNA reads TGCGCCAGCAAGAAGGGGACACTTTCCTACGAGCAGTACTTC. Translation: CASKKGTLSYEQYF.

V is TRBV14 and J is TRBJ2-2; 10 bases are shared with TRBD2. The V segment lost 0 bases and the J segment 6 bases; nucleotides outside the gene matches: 7. CDR1 and CDR2 (germline): SGHDN, FVKESK. The CDR3 runs to 17 residues. Written as DNA, the CDR3 is TGTGCCAGCAGCCAAGATCGAATAGCGGGAGGCCCCGGGGAGCTGTTTTTT. Encoded protein: CASSQDRIAGGPGELFF.

The chain employs TRBV5-5 and TRBJ2-7, with D perhaps TRBD1 (5 bases). Germline assignment: CDR1 SGHKS and CDR2 YYEKEE (reference sequence). V was shortened by 2 bases and J by 2 bases, with 8 bases between the two germline ends. This CDR3 has 13 amino acids. The DNA for the CDR3 is TGTGCCAGCAGCTTCCAGGGTACCTACGAGCAGTACTTC. It specifies CASSFQGTYEQYF. Combining the CDR3 with reference TRBV5-5 and TRBJ2-7 gives the whole variable domain DAGVTQSPTHLIKTRGQQVTLRCSPISGHKSVSWYQQVLGQGPQFIFQYYEKEERGRGNFPDRFSARQFPNYSSELNVNALLLGDSALYLCASSFQGTYEQYFGPGTRLTVT.

V gene TRBV19 combines with J gene TRBJ1-1; D perhaps matches TRBD1 (5 bases). Germline V lookup: CDR1 LNHDA, CDR2 SQIVND (reference sequence). Trimming shortened V by 6 bases and J by 1 base, and 9 bases separated the two germline ends. CDR3 length: 13 residues. CDR3 residues: CASRYTGNTEAFF. In DNA form, the CDR3 reads TGTGCCAGTAGATACACAGGGAACACTGAAGCTTTCTTT.

This sequence joins TRBV4-1 and TRBJ2-1, with a possible D match to TRBD1 (5 bases). This CDR3 spans 15 amino acids. The V and J ends lost 0 bases and 8 bases respectively, with 14 bases between them. Germline assignment: CDR1 MGHRA and CDR2 YSYEKL. The CDR3: CASSQEGAANDEQFF. CDR3 DNA sequence: TGCGCCAGCAGCCAAGAAGGGGCAGCGAACGATGAGCAGTTCTTC.

This sequence joins TRBV5-1 and TRBJ1-2, with TRBD1 matching over 11 bases. The CDR3 totals 14 residues. Germline V gives CDR1 SGHRS, CDR2 YFSETQ. The trim removed 2 bases at V and 7 bases at J, leaving 4 bases unmatched. CDR3 residues: CASSFGQGASGYTF. In DNA, the CDR3 is TGCGCCAGCAGCTTTGGACAGGGGGCGAGTGGCTACACCTTC.

The count of this clone is one. The V call is TRBV9, the J call TRBJ2-7, with D unresolved. The V and J ends lost 1 base and 2 bases respectively, with 10 bases between them. This CDR3 has 14 residues. Germline V gene sequence: CDR1 SGDLS, CDR2 YYNGEE. This CDR3 reads CASSVSGTPYEQYF. CDR3 DNA sequence: TGTGCCAGCAGCGTATCAGGAACTCCCTACGAGCAGTACTTC.

This rearrangement joins TRBV10-2 to TRBJ1-3, with 8 bases fitting TRBD1. The germline CDR1 and CDR2 sequences are WSHSY and SAAADI. The CDR3 has 14 residues. V lost 7 bases and J lost 2; bases outside the gene matches: 4. CDR3 loop: CASTVQGAGNTIYF. DNA for the CDR3: TGCGCCAGCACCGTACAGGGGGCTGGAAACACCATATATTTT.

The chain links TRBV14 to TRBJ1-1, with D possibly being TRBD1 (5 bases). Per germline, CDR1 SGHDN and CDR2 FVKESK. V lost 1 base to trimming and J lost 1 base, with 7 bases between them. CDR3 length equals 14 residues. The CDR3 sequence is CASSQVGGNTEAFF. The CDR3 bases are TGTGCCAGCAGCCAAGTGGGGGGGAACACTGAAGCTTTCTTT.